This T cell receptor (beta chain) was obtained from a study of CD8 T cells in Susac syndrome. Concerning this clonotype itself: Antigen: not known.

When the RNA was reverse transcribed, random hexamers were used with an input of roughly 0.45 to 1 ug. Across 54 Vbeta and 13 Jbeta, TCR beta CDR3 was amplified with immunoSEQ multiplex PCR. In TCRdb, the immunoSEQ multiplex PCR reads were re-called with MiXCR into one record per CDR3 protein. In the table there are roughly 400,000 distinct CDR3 sequences, around 85% of which are singletons. The patients serving as multiple sclerosis controls were treatment-naive. They had stable or active relapsing-remitting disease and fulfilled revised McDonald criteria. Whole-study findings and limits: Individuals included in the TCR sequencing and HLA analysis were acknowledged by the study to be relatively few in number.

V dropped 4 bases and J dropped 2 bases, with 12 bases sitting between them. This CDR3 has 14 residues. CDR1 and CDR2 (germline): MGHRA, YSYEKL. This rearrangement joins TRBV4-1 to TRBJ2-7; D gene uncertain. What was sequenced was CD8+ T cells from PBMCs. This TCR derives from a human donor with multiple sclerosis. CDR3 in amino acids: CASSLRTEAYEQYF. In nucleotides, the CDR3 is TGCGCCAGCAGCCTCCGGACGGAAGCCTACGAGCAGTACTTC.